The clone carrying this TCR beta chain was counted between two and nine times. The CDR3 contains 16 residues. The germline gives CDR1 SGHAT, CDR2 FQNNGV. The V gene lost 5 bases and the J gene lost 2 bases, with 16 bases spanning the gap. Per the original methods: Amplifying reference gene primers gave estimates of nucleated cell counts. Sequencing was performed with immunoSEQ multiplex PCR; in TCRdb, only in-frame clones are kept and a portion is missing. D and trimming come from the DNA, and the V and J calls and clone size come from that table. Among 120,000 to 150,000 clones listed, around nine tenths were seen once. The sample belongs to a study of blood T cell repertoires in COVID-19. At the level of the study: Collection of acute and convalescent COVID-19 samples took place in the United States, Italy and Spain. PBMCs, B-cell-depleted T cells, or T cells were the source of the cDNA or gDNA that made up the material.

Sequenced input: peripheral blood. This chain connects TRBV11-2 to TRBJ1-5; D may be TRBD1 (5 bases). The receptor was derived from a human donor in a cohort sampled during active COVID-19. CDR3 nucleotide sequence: TGTGCCAGCAGCCCCGGGACCTCGGGGGGCAATCAGCCCCAGCATTTT. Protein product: CASSPGTSGGNQPQHF.